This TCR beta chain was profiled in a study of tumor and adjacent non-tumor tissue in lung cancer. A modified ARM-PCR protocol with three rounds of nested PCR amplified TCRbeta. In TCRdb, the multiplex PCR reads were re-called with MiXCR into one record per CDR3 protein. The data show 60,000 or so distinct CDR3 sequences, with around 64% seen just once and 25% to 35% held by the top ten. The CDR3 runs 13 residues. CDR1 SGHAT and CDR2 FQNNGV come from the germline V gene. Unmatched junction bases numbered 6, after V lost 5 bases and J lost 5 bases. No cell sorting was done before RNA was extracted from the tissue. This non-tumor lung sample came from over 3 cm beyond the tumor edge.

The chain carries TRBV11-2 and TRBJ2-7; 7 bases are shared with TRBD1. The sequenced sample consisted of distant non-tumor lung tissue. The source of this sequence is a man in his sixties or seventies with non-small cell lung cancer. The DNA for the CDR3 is TGTGCCAGCAGCATGACAGGGCCCCACGAGCAGTACTTC. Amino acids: CASSMTGPHEQYF.